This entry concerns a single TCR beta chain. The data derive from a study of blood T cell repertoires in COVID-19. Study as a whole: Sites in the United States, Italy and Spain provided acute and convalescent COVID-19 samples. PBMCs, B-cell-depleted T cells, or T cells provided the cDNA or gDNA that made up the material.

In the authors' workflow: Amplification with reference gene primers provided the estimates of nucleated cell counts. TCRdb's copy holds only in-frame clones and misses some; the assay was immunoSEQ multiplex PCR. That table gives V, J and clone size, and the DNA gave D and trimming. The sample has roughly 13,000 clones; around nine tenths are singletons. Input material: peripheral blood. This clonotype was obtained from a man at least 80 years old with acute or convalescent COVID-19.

CDR3 DNA sequence: TGTGCCAGCGGGAGTTTGGGGGGGGCCCAGTACTTC. Translating it yields CASGSLGGAQYF. The chain joins TRBV2 to TRBJ2-5; 7 bases align to TRBD2. CDR1 is SNHLY, CDR2 FYNNEI, per germline. J was trimmed by 9 bases and V by 8 bases; bases with no gene match: 9. This CDR3 is 12 amino acids long. The full variable domain, rest sourced from reference TRBV2 and TRBJ2-5, is EPEVTQTPSHQVTQMGQEVILRCVPISNHLYFYWYRQILGQKVEFLVSFYNNEISEKSEIFDDQFSVERPDGSNFTLKIRSTKLEDSAMYFCASGSLGGAQYFGPGTRLLVL.